This entry features one T cell receptor beta chain sequence. All enrollees were roughly 18 to 95 years old and from 25 or so US areas. Symptom resolution, clearance, or two negative PCRs marked the recovered donors of Cohort 3. This sample was included in a study of blood T cell repertoires in COVID-19. On the study more broadly: Acute and convalescent COVID-19 samples came from the United States, Italy and Spain. PBMCs, B-cell-depleted T cells, or T cells provided the cDNA or gDNA that made up the material.

V lost 6 bases, J lost 9 bases, and 6 bases stayed unmatched. The germline V gene encodes CDR1 SGHDN and CDR2 FVKESK. The CDR3 length is 13 residues. Produced via immunoSEQ multiplex PCR; TCRdb's table is partial and in-frame only. This sample has around 300,000 clones, with 75% to 95% found just once. The chain combines TRBV14 with TRBJ2-4, with 9 nucleotides matching TRBD1. The material sequenced was PBMCs or T cells enriched from blood (not recorded which). This sequence originates from a young woman who had recovered from COVID-19. In DNA, the CDR3 is TGTGCCAGCAGGCGGACAGGGGATGGCATTCAGTACTTC. Amino acids: CASRRTGDGIQYF.